This T cell receptor (beta chain) was identified in a study of T cell responses to AZD1222 COVID-19 vaccine. Whole-study findings and limits: Repertoires were obtained only post-peak T cell response. Mostly white British, mostly female donors; authors suggested clonal diversity may be underestimated. Just a handful of AZD1222 recipients tested seropositive at baseline.

This clone was observed a few times. Its cognate antigen is unknown. Germline is not matched at one junction end, which may reflect a read error. Per germline, CDR1 MNHEY and CDR2 SVGAGI. The CDR3 has 12 residues. Measured with immunoSEQ multiplex PCR; TCRdb has only the in-frame clones, and not every one. The sample carries 160,000 or so clones, about 91% recorded once. The chain employs TRBV6-5 and TRBJ2-2, with a weak D call TRBD2 (6 bases). The sample here was peripheral blood, taken on day 0 of MenACWY control vaccination. The TCR comes from an adult in good health. In DNA, the CDR3 is TGTGTCAGCCGGAGGGGCGGCGGGGAGCTGTTTTTT. This gives the protein CVSRRGGGELFF.